These 16 T cell receptor beta chains were sequenced from one sample in a study of cytomegalovirus exposure and HLA in healthy donors. The PCR made use of 60 Vbeta and 13 Jbeta primers. Sequencing was performed with immunoSEQ multiplex PCR; in TCRdb, only in-frame clones are kept and a portion is missing. Here the sample spans fewer than 150,000 clones, roughly 80% being singletons. The sequenced sample was PBMCs. Source of these receptors: a woman in her 40s in good health and CMV-seronegative.

The chain uses TRBV7-2 and TRBJ1-3; 8 positions agree with TRBD1. The CDR3 has 16 amino acids. From germline, CDR1 is SGHTA and CDR2 FQGNSA. V shed 5 bases and J 0 bases; nucleotides not matched to a gene: 6. DNA of the CDR3: TGTGCCAGCAGCGCGACAGGGGCAGCCTCTGGAAACACCATATATTTT. Its translation is CASSATGAASGNTIYF.

In regard to this clone: One junction end disagrees with the germline gene, perhaps due to a read error. The chain employs TRBV2 and TRBJ1-2; TRBD1 is a possible D gene (5 bases). CDR1 and CDR2 from the germline V gene are SNHLY and FYNNEI. The CDR3 has 15 residues. CDR3 nucleotides: TGTGCCAGCAGTAACACAGGTGCGGCTAAATATGGCTACACCTTC. Encoded protein: CASSNTGAAKYGYTF.

The rearrangement joins TRBV19 to TRBJ1-1; weak D call: TRBD1 (6 bases). From germline, CDR1 is LNHDA and CDR2 SQIVND (reference sequence). V was trimmed by 3 bases and J by 1 base, leaving 12 bases between them. The CDR3 loop spans 15 amino acids. CDR3 nucleotides: TGTGCCAGTAGTATCGGGGGGCCCGGGAACACTGAAGCTTTCTTT. Encoded protein: CASSIGGPGNTEAFF.

This rearrangement joins TRBV6-5 to TRBJ1-2; weak D call: TRBD1 (5 bases). The CDR3 runs to 12 residues. Germline loops: CDR1 MNHEY, CDR2 SVGAGI. V was shortened by 7 bases and J by 5 bases, with 11 bases between the two germline ends. CDR3 sequence: CASTRGGYGYTF. CDR3 in DNA: TGTGCCAGCACCCGCGGGGGGTATGGCTACACCTTC.

The chain links TRBV9 to TRBJ1-2, with 7 nucleotides matching TRBD1. Looked up from germline, CDR1 is SGDLS and CDR2 is YYNGEE. The CDR3 spans 14 residues. Germline trimming cut 8 bases from V and 0 bases from J; bases unmatched to any gene: 7. CDR3 protein: CASSGTDTNYGYTF. The CDR3 coding sequence is TGTGCCAGTTCCGGGACAGACACTAACTATGGCTACACCTTC.

The sample holds a few counts of this clone. The chain uses TRBV6-1 and TRBJ1-1, with TRBD1 matching 9 bases. Germline V gives CDR1 MNHNS, CDR2 SASEGT. The CDR3 contains 17 residues. With V trimmed by 3 bases and J by 0 bases, 8 bases remained unmatched. As DNA, the CDR3 is TGTGCCAGCAGTGACACCTTTGGACAGGGGATGAACACTGAAGCTTTCTTT. It is translated as CASSDTFGQGMNTEAFF.

CDR3 sequence reads: CASSDRGERLSTNEKLFF. The CDR3 nucleotides read TGCGCCAGCAGTGACAGGGGGGAAAGATTATCGACTAATGAAAAACTGTTTTTT. The chain combines TRBV10-2 with TRBJ1-4; 7 nucleotides agree with TRBD1. The CDR3 loop spans 18 amino acids. Trimming cost V 3 bases and J 2 bases; bases outside gene matches: 12. Germline CDR1 reads WSHSY; CDR2 reads SAAADI.

This chain uses TRBV5-1 with TRBJ2-3, with 11 bases identical to TRBD2. Germline CDR1 is SGHRS and CDR2 is YFSETQ. J was trimmed by 6 bases and V by 0 bases; bases with no gene match: 3. CDR3 size: 15 residues. This CDR3 is CASSLESSGRDTQYF. In nucleotides, the CDR3 is TGCGCCAGCAGCTTGGAGTCTAGCGGGAGGGATACGCAGTATTTT.

The rearrangement uses TRBV6-1 and TRBJ1-5, with 7 bases lining up with TRBD1. The CDR3 extends over 13 amino acids. With V trimmed by 6 bases and J by 6 bases, 5 bases remained unmatched. CDR1 and CDR2 (germline): MNHNS, SASEGT. As DNA, the CDR3 is TGTGCCAGCAGGTTAGGGGGCCCTCAGCCCCAGCATTTT. This translates into CASRLGGPQPQHF.

V and J are TRBV5-4 and TRBJ1-4, with 8 positions matching TRBD1. V lost 4 bases to trimming and J lost 5 bases; unmatched junction nucleotides: 4. The CDR3 sequence is 14 residues long. Germline values: CDR1 SGHNT, CDR2 YYREEE (reference sequence). CDR3 DNA sequence: TGTGCCAGCAGCGTGGGACAGGAGAATGAAAAACTGTTTTTT. Protein: CASSVGQENEKLFF.

This clone showed up just once. The CDR3: CASSLRRGRTDTQYF. The CDR3 region has the DNA TGTGCCAGCAGCTTGCGGCGGGGACGCACAGATACGCAGTATTTT. This sequence joins TRBV5-6 and TRBJ2-3; D might be TRBD2 (6 bases). V gave up 1 base and J gave up 1 base, with 10 bases separating them. The length of the CDR3 is 15 residues. Germline assignment: CDR1 SGHDT and CDR2 YYEEEE.

The V call is TRBV7-8, the J call TRBJ2-2; 12 bases are a match to TRBD2. Trimming cost V 5 bases and J 4 bases; bases outside gene matches: 5. Germline V lookup: CDR1 SGHVS, CDR2 FQNEAQ. The CDR3 loop spans 16 amino acids. This CDR3 is CASSPLLAGGTGELFF. For the CDR3, the DNA is TGTGCCAGCAGCCCTTTACTAGCGGGAGGCACCGGGGAGCTGTTTTTT.

The rearrangement uses TRBV28 and TRBJ2-3, with 7 nucleotides matching TRBD1. Germline-derived CDR1 and CDR2 are MDHEN and SYDVKM. The CDR3 is made up of 14 amino acids. V lost 8 bases to trimming and J lost 1 base; unmatched junction nucleotides: 6. The CDR3 coding sequence is TGTGCCAGCCTCTCAGGGGGACGCACAGATACGCAGTATTTT. Amino acids: CASLSGGRTDTQYF.

The chain couples TRBV4-2 to TRBJ2-5, with 7 bases identical to TRBD1. The J call is uncertain, as TRBJ2-7 better fits the DNA end. The V gene's germline CDR1 is LGHNA and CDR2 YNFKEQ. The CDR3 runs to 17 residues. The CDR3 nucleotides read TGTGCCAGCAGCCAACTGGATCCGGGACAGCAAAACTACGAGCAGTACTTC. As protein: CASSQLDPGQQNYEQYF.

The chain is built from TRBV10-3 and TRBJ2-1, with 10 bases lining up with TRBD2. CDR3 length equals 16 residues. The V gene end was trimmed by 2 bases and the J gene end by 6 bases; junction bases not matched to a gene: 7. The germline CDR1 and CDR2 sequences are ENHRY and SYGVKD. CDR3 DNA sequence: TGTGCCATCAGTGAGCAAGCTAGCGGGAGCAGCAATGAGCAGTTCTTC. Translation gives CAISEQASGSSNEQFF.

The chain links TRBV5-1 to TRBJ2-2; 8 bases match TRBD1. CDR3 length: 16 residues. Germline V CDR1 and CDR2: SGHRS, YFSETQ. V shed 4 bases, J shed 8 bases, and the junction held 13 bases outside the gene matches. CDR3 nucleotide sequence: TGCGCCAGCAGCCCGAATCCAGGGGGCATTTTGGGGGAGCTGTTTTTT. Translating it yields CASSPNPGGILGELFF.